This T cell receptor (beta chain) was identified during a study of T cells after yellow fever vaccination. Study information: Each low-cell-number fraction was prepared by means of SMART-Seq v4 Ultra Low Input.

This clonotype was counted at least ten times. The antigen is unknown. A single record per CDR3 protein comes from TCRdb applying MiXCR to the 5' RACE reads. The table includes 600,000 to 750,000 distinct CDR3 sequences, over 9% detected once. Findings and caveats of the study: Re-detected after boosting: most primary clones, 96% of CD4 and roughly 88% of CD8.

The ends were cut back, 1 base at V and 2 bases at J, with 5 bases in the middle. Germline values: CDR1 DFQATT, CDR2 SNEGSKA (reference sequence). The CDR3 loop spans 12 amino acids. Sequenced material: PBMCs, taken on the day of the yellow fever booster vaccination. This TCR derives from a young man who received the YFV17D yellow fever vaccine. The chain combines TRBV20-1 with TRBJ2-5; perhaps TRBD1 as D (5 bases). The CDR3 DNA sequence: TGCAGTGCTAGAGCAGGGCAAGAGACCCAGTACTTC. Residues: CSARAGQETQYF.